The clone carrying this TCR beta chain was counted between two and nine times. It was template switching that added a universal primer site, and there were unique molecular identifiers on the cDNA. Each CDR3 protein gets one entry after TCRdb re-called the 5' RACE reads with MiXCR. The table shows about 720,000 distinct CDR3 sequences, with under 9% occurring only once. The sample is drawn from a study of identical twins. This sample was shared with a second study, whose subject was yellow fever vaccine responses in identical twins.

Sequences were obtained from PBMCs. This clonotype originated in a woman aged 18-30 years in good health.

CDR3 loop: CSARDDTMNTEAFF. CDR3 DNA sequence: TGCAGTGCTAGAGATGACACAATGAACACTGAAGCTTTCTTT. The chain has TRBV20-1 and TRBJ1-1; D call uncertain. The germline V and J ends were trimmed by 0 bases and 0 bases, with 8 bases remaining between them. Per germline, CDR1 DFQATT and CDR2 SNEGSKA (reference sequence). This CDR3 has 14 residues.